This T cell receptor beta chain was sequenced during a study of T cell responses to AZD1222 COVID-19 vaccine. TCRdb's copy holds only in-frame clones and misses some; the assay was immunoSEQ multiplex PCR. Of 100,000 to 150,000 clones listed, about 93% are singletons. Germline CDR1 is MNHNY and CDR2 is SVGAGI (reference sequence). CDR3 length equals 14 residues. The germline V and J ends were trimmed by 4 bases and 2 bases, with 6 bases remaining between them. This chain uses TRBV6-6 with TRBJ1-6; no clear D. The source material was peripheral blood, sampled on day 0 of AZD1222 vaccination. The receptor's source is an adult in good health. CDR3 nucleotide sequence: TGTGCCAGCAGTTCCGGGACCTATAATTCACCCCTCCACTTT. This codes for CASSSGTYNSPLHF.